The 32 T cell receptor beta chains in this list originate from one sample, sequenced in a study of shared clonotypes between healthy human individuals. Profiled with immunoSEQ multiplex PCR; TCRdb holds only in-frame clones, not every one. Of nearly 500,000 clones listed, around 80% are singletons. Sequenced: PBMCs. These receptors all come from a woman aged 40 to 49 in good health. Some clones in this sample may be carry-over from other donors' samples.

The chain carries TRBV5-1 and TRBJ1-3; D is perhaps TRBD1 (5 bases). Trimming took 1 base from V and 2 from J, leaving 10 bases between them. This CDR3 contains 15 residues. Germline-derived CDR1 and CDR2 are SGHRS and YFSETQ. The CDR3 coding sequence is TGCGCCAGCAGCTTGCAGGGTGAAGCTGGAAACACCATATATTTT. Encoded protein: CASSLQGEAGNTIYF.

The gene calls are TRBV7-2 and TRBJ1-2; 7 bases fit TRBD1. The CDR3 runs 13 residues. Germline loops: CDR1 SGHTA, CDR2 FQGNSA. V lost 5 bases, J lost 6 bases, and 6 bases stayed unmatched. CDR3 sequence (DNA): TGTGCCAGCAGCCAACAGGGGACTGATGGCTACACCTTC. It translates to CASSQQGTDGYTF.

This clone was seen a handful of times. The DNA for the CDR3 is TGTGCCAGCAGTTTACCTGACAGGGGCCTCTATGGCTACACCTTC. This codes for CASSLPDRGLYGYTF. V and J are TRBV28 and TRBJ1-2, with 8 bases aligning to TRBD1. Losses at the gene ends were 2 bases for V and 4 bases for J; bases not matched to a gene: 6. CDR3 length: 15 amino acids. CDR1 and CDR2 from the germline V gene are MDHEN and SYDVKM.

The chain joins TRBV29-1 to TRBJ2-5; TRBD1 might be the D (6 bases). The CDR3 is made up of 13 amino acids. V was cut by 6 bases and J by 2 bases, with 13 bases left in between. Germline lookup yields CDR1 SQVTM and CDR2 ANQGSEA. The CDR3 DNA reads as TGCAGCGTGCCCCAGGGGTATCAAGAGACCCAGTACTTC. Its translation: CSVPQGYQETQYF.

V gene TRBV19 combines with J gene TRBJ2-5; D not resolved. V lost 5 bases and J 2 bases, leaving 15 bases between the germline ends. Per germline, CDR1 LNHDA and CDR2 SQIVND (reference sequence). The CDR3 runs 15 residues. CDR3 sequence: CASSPMSRNQETQYF. CDR3 coding DNA: TGTGCCAGTAGTCCCATGAGCCGTAATCAAGAGACCCAGTACTTC.

On this clone itself: Different DNA sequences within this sample yield the same CDR3. This rearrangement joins TRBV7-2 to TRBJ2-3; 8 bases are shared with TRBD1. The V and J ends lost 1 base and 3 bases, in that order; junction bases with no gene match: 0. The CDR3 has 14 amino acids. CDR1 SGHTA and CDR2 FQGNSA come from the germline V gene. This chain's CDR3 is CASSLDRGTDTQYF. Written as DNA, the CDR3 is TGTGCCAGCAGCTTAGACAGGGGGACAGATACGCAGTATTTT.

The chain combines TRBV28 with TRBJ1-2; 7 nucleotides align to TRBD1. The CDR3 is 14 residues long. J lost 5 bases, V lost 2 bases, and 5 bases had no gene match. Germline CDR1 reads MDHEN; CDR2 reads SYDVKM. CDR3 region: CASSLRGTVYGYTF. The CDR3 DNA is TGTGCCAGCAGTTTAAGAGGGACAGTTTATGGCTACACCTTC.

The chain carries TRBV2 and TRBJ2-7, with D perhaps being TRBD1 or TRBD2 (7 bases each). The germline CDR1 and CDR2 sequences are SNHLY and FYNNEI. The CDR3 extends over 13 amino acids. Trimming removed 8 bases at V and 2 bases at J, with 13 bases between. The CDR3 loop reads CASRAGGAYEQYF. The CDR3 bases are TGTGCCAGCCGGGCAGGGGGGGCCTACGAGCAGTACTTC.

Only a few counts were recorded for this clone. The chain combines TRBV4-2 with TRBJ2-2; D is tentatively TRBD1 or TRBD2 (5 bases each). The ends were cut back, 0 bases at V and 3 bases at J, with 11 bases in the middle. Per germline, CDR1 LGHNA and CDR2 YNFKEQ. This CDR3 has 16 residues. This chain's CDR3 is CASSQEIGADTGELFF. In DNA form, the CDR3 reads TGTGCCAGCAGCCAAGAAATCGGGGCCGACACCGGGGAGCTGTTTTTT.

This chain uses TRBV28 with TRBJ2-2, with 9 bases fitting TRBD2. This CDR3 is built from 14 residues. J lost 4 bases, V lost 6 bases, and 3 bases had no gene match. Germline loops: CDR1 MDHEN, CDR2 SYDVKM. The chain's CDR3 is CASRVSGGTGELFF. DNA of the CDR3: TGTGCCAGCAGGGTTAGCGGGGGCACCGGGGAGCTGTTTTTT. Full variable domain (outside the CDR3, taken from reference TRBV28 and TRBJ2-2): DVKVTQSSRYLVKRTGEKVFLECVQDMDHENMFWYRQDPGLGLRLIYFSYDVKMKEKGDIPEGYSVSREKKERFSLILESASTNQTSMYLCASRVSGGTGELFFGEGSRLTVL.

This chain connects TRBV6-1 to TRBJ2-7; 7 nucleotides line up with TRBD1. CDR1 is MNHNS, CDR2 SASEGT, per germline. This CDR3 spans 13 amino acids. The trim removed 7 bases at V and 4 bases at J, leaving 7 bases unmatched. The CDR3 is CASTTGVLYEQYF. As DNA, the CDR3 is TGTGCCAGCACTACAGGGGTATTATACGAGCAGTACTTC.

This sequence joins TRBV10-3 and TRBJ2-3, with D maybe TRBD2 (5 bases). Germline V gives CDR1 ENHRY, CDR2 SYGVKD. Deletions cut 7 bases from V and 4 bases from J, with 15 bases between. There are 14 residues in the CDR3. The CDR3 nucleotides read TGTGCCATCACCGGGCCCCAGGAGGCAGATACGCAGTATTTT. It translates to CAITGPQEADTQYF.

This chain links TRBV29-1 with TRBJ2-7, with TRBD2 matching over 8 bases. CDR3 length: 15 amino acids. The junction had 17 bases not matched to a gene; V was cut back by 6 bases and J by 7 bases. Germline loops: CDR1 SQVTM, CDR2 ANQGSEA. CDR3 bases: TGCAGCGTCCTTGGGGCGGGAGGCCTTACCGGGGAGCAGTACTTC. Translating it yields CSVLGAGGLTGEQYF.

The rearrangement uses TRBV28 and TRBJ1-1; possible D gene TRBD1, 6 bases. This CDR3 has 14 residues. Trimming left V 3 bases short and J 6 bases short, with 14 bases between. Germline V gene sequence: CDR1 MDHEN, CDR2 SYDVKM. In DNA form, the CDR3 reads TGTGCCAGCAGTTTTGGGGGGGCGCGCGCTGAAGCTTTCTTT. Translated: CASSFGGARAEAFF.

This chain uses TRBV28 with TRBJ1-2; the D is unclear. Germline V gives CDR1 MDHEN, CDR2 SYDVKM. The CDR3 is made up of 12 amino acids. Trimming pared 5 bases from V and 4 bases from J, leaving 8 bases between. CDR3 in amino acids: CASSLEFYGYTF. CDR3 nucleotide sequence: TGTGCCAGCAGTCTCGAGTTCTATGGCTACACCTTC.

This clone came up a few times. This chain connects TRBV18 to TRBJ2-2, with TRBD2 matching 7 bases. The CDR3 is 16 residues long. Germline V gives CDR1 KGHSH, CDR2 LQKENI. V dropped 4 bases and J dropped 1; count of bases not matched to a gene: 6. CDR3 loop: CASSQTTSQNTGELFF. The CDR3 region has the DNA TGTGCCAGCTCACAAACGACTAGCCAGAACACCGGGGAGCTGTTTTTT.

The chain has TRBV18 and TRBJ2-1; 9 bases agree with TRBD2. Germline V gene data show CDR1 as KGHSH and CDR2 as LQKENI. The CDR3 consists of 14 residues. The V gene end was trimmed by 6 bases and the J gene end by 8 bases; junction bases not matched to a gene: 8. The CDR3 DNA follows: TGTGCCAGCTCTTGGTCTAGCGGGGATGATGAGCAGTTCTTC. Translating gives CASSWSSGDDEQFF. Combining the CDR3 with reference TRBV18 and TRBJ2-1 gives the whole variable domain NAGVMQNPRHLVRRRGQEARLRCSPMKGHSHVYWYRQLPEEGLKFMVYLQKENIIDESGMPKERFSAEFPKEGPSILRIQQVVRGDSAAYFCASSWSSGDDEQFFGPGTRLTVL.

Many counts were recorded for this clone. This chain links TRBV5-1 with TRBJ2-1; D might be TRBD1 (5 bases). This CDR3 has 15 amino acids. V was clipped by 1 base and J by 0 bases, with 8 bases between them. Germline V lookup: CDR1 SGHRS, CDR2 YFSETQ. The CDR3 sequence is CASSLQGSSYNEQFF. The CDR3 DNA reads TGCGCCAGCAGCTTGCAGGGTAGCTCCTACAATGAGCAGTTCTTC.

On this clone itself: This may stem from a read error, because a much larger clone lies one nucleotide away. The CDR3 end shows no conserved phenylalanine or tryptophan, and so a read error is likely. The V call is TRBV4-1, the J call TRBJ2-7; 9 bases line up with TRBD1. CDR1 and CDR2 (germline): MGHRA, YSYEKL. After removal of 1 base from V and 0 bases from J, the junction contained 1 base not matched to a gene. This CDR3 contains 15 residues. CDR3: CASSQGTGASYEQYS. The DNA of the CDR3 is TGCGCCAGCAGCCAAGGGACAGGGGCCTCCTACGAGCAGTACTCC.

The chain uses TRBV2 and TRBJ2-1; 7 nucleotides line up with TRBD1. This CDR3 spans 14 amino acids. Germline CDR1 SNHLY, CDR2 FYNNEI. V shed 10 bases and J 2 bases; nucleotides not matched to a gene: 8. CDR3 coding DNA: TGTGCCAACAGGGGCGCGAAGACCTACAATGAGCAGTTCTTC. Translation: CANRGAKTYNEQFF.

The chain is built from TRBV19 and TRBJ2-7; D remains unclear. V lost 6 bases and J 7 bases, leaving 13 bases between the germline ends. This CDR3 region has 12 residues. Looked up from germline, CDR1 is LNHDA and CDR2 is SQIVND (reference sequence). The CDR3 sequence: CASSRTPWEQYF. The CDR3 coding sequence is TGTGCCAGTAGCCGAACCCCTTGGGAGCAGTACTTC.

The chain employs TRBV11-2 and TRBJ2-2; D unclear. Germline-derived CDR1 and CDR2 are SGHAT and FQNNGV. CDR3 length equals 14 residues. The germline V and J ends were trimmed by 1 base and 4 bases, with 7 bases remaining between them. CDR3 coding DNA: TGTGCCAGCAGCTTAGTTCGCGGCACCGGGGAGCTGTTTTTT. Its protein product is CASSLVRGTGELFF. Looking up the rest from reference TRBV11-2 and TRBJ2-2 gives the full variable domain: EAGVAQSPRYKIIEKRQSVAFWCNPISGHATLYWYQQILGQGPKLLIQFQNNGVVDDSQLPKDRFSAERLKGVDSTLKIQPAKLEDSAVYLCASSLVRGTGELFFGEGSRLTVL.

This rearrangement joins TRBV9 to TRBJ2-5, with TRBD1 identical over 8 bases. CDR1 is SGDLS, CDR2 YYNGEE, per germline. V trimming: 0 bases; J trimming: 1 base; junction bases outside the gene matches: 8. This CDR3 region has 17 residues. As DNA, the CDR3 is TGTGCCAGCAGCGTAGGGATGGGAACAGGGGGCCAAGAGACCCAGTACTTC. This codes for CASSVGMGTGGQETQYF.

Comment on this clone: A single base separates this from a much larger clone, so it may be a read error. Different DNA sequences within this sample yield the same CDR3. This chain connects TRBV30 to TRBJ1-4; weak D call: TRBD1 (5 bases). The CDR3 is 11 residues long. V was trimmed by 5 bases and J by 13 bases, leaving 14 bases between them. Germline V gene sequence: CDR1 GTSNPN, CDR2 SVGIG (reference sequence). CDR3 sequence: CAWDKGRTLFF. CDR3 sequence (DNA): TGTGCCTGGGACAAGGGGCGCACACTGTTTTTT.

The rearrangement joins TRBV29-1 to TRBJ2-1; D remains ambiguous. Germline assignment: CDR1 SQVTM and CDR2 ANQGSEA. This CDR3 has 12 amino acids. V dropped 5 bases and J dropped 3 bases, with 8 bases sitting between them. In DNA form, the CDR3 reads TGCAGCGTTTATCCCAGCTACAATGAGCAGTTCTTC. This sequence encodes CSVYPSYNEQFF.

In its sample, this clone was seen once. This may be a read error: a much more frequent sequence differs by one nucleotide. CDR3 residues: CASSSVSGRRLGYTF. CDR3 DNA: TGTGCCAGCAGCTCTGTTTCAGGGAGGAGACTCGGCTACACCTTC. The V and J genes are TRBV11-2 and TRBJ1-2, with a tentative D call TRBD1 (5 bases). The CDR3 is made up of 15 amino acids. From germline, CDR1 is SGHAT and CDR2 FQNNGV. V lost 4 bases to trimming and J lost 8 bases, with 20 bases between them.

A remark on this clone: Within the sample, other DNA sequences also encode this same CDR3. The chain uses TRBV30 and TRBJ2-1, with TRBD2 matching 15 bases. Trimming took 2 bases from V and 8 from J; bases not matched to a gene: 7. This CDR3 comprises 16 residues. Germline assignment: CDR1 GTSNPN and CDR2 SVGIG (reference sequence). The CDR3 here is CAWSPGLAGGPDEQFF. The CDR3 DNA reads TGTGCCTGGAGTCCTGGACTAGCGGGGGGGCCGGATGAGCAGTTCTTC.

Comments on this clone: A far bigger clonotype differs at one base, so this is likely a read error. The chain joins TRBV11-2 to TRBJ2-3, with 13 bases that match TRBD2. CDR1 is SGHAT and CDR2 is FQNNGV in the germline V gene. V dropped 6 bases and J dropped 1; count of bases not matched to a gene: 1. The CDR3 runs to 15 residues. CDR3 coding DNA: TGTGCCAGCAGTGGGACTAGCGGGGGCACAGATACGCAGTATTTT. The encoded protein is CASSGTSGGTDTQYF. Variable domain in full (rest from reference TRBV11-2 and TRBJ2-3): EAGVAQSPRYKIIEKRQSVAFWCNPISGHATLYWYQQILGQGPKLLIQFQNNGVVDDSQLPKDRFSAERLKGVDSTLKIQPAKLEDSAVYLCASSGTSGGTDTQYFGPGTRLTVL.

With respect to this clone: Distinct nucleotide sequences in the sample also encode this CDR3. CDR3 sequence reads: CASRDPYEQYF. The CDR3 DNA follows: TGTGCCAGCAGGGACCCTTACGAGCAGTACTTC. The chain is built from TRBV6-1 and TRBJ2-7; D gene ambiguous. This CDR3 comprises 11 residues. The germline V and J ends were trimmed by 6 bases and 4 bases, with 7 bases remaining between them. Germline assignment: CDR1 MNHNS and CDR2 SASEGT.

The chain carries TRBV7-2 and TRBJ1-3, with 10 bases matching TRBD1. Per the germline V gene, CDR1 is SGHTA and CDR2 is FQGNSA. The CDR3 has 19 amino acids. V gave up 3 bases and J gave up 4 bases; unmatched junction bases: 15. The CDR3 region is CASSFRWSTGGLEGNTIYF. For the CDR3, the DNA is TGTGCCAGCAGCTTTAGGTGGTCGACAGGGGGCTTGGAAGGAAACACCATATATTTT. The variable domain in full, completed from reference TRBV7-2 and TRBJ1-3, reads GAGVSQSPSNKVTEKGKDVELRCDPISGHTALYWYRQSLGQGLEFLIYFQGNSAPDKSGLPSDRFSAERTGGSVSTLTIQRTQQEDSAVYLCASSFRWSTGGLEGNTIYFGEGSWLTVV.

Regarding this clone: Within the sample, other DNA sequences also encode this same CDR3. The CDR3 nucleotides are TGTGCCAGTAGTTCACGGACGACGAACACCGGGGAGCTGTTTTTT. Translation gives CASSSRTTNTGELFF. The chain combines TRBV19 with TRBJ2-2; unclear D gene. CDR3 length: 15 residues. V was pared by 5 bases and J by 0 bases, with 10 bases between. CDR1 LNHDA and CDR2 SQIVND come from the germline V gene (reference sequence).

The chain uses TRBV18 and TRBJ2-7; 8 nucleotides line up with TRBD2. The CDR3 is 15 residues long. V gave up 3 bases and J gave up 1 base; unmatched junction bases: 5. Germline assignment: CDR1 KGHSH and CDR2 LQKENI. The CDR3 sequence is CASSPVAGPSYEQYF. Here the CDR3 DNA reads TGTGCCAGCTCACCCGTAGCGGGACCTTCCTACGAGCAGTACTTC. The full variable domain, with the rest looked up from reference TRBV18 and TRBJ2-7, is NAGVMQNPRHLVRRRGQEARLRCSPMKGHSHVYWYRQLPEEGLKFMVYLQKENIIDESGMPKERFSAEFPKEGPSILRIQQVVRGDSAAYFCASSPVAGPSYEQYFGPGTRLTVT.